This T cell receptor beta chain is drawn from a study of blood T cell repertoires in COVID-19. Study-level information: Material from acute and convalescent COVID-19 was sourced from the United States, Italy and Spain. T cells, B-cell-depleted T cells, or PBMCs supplied cDNA or gDNA.

How the authors handled the data: Amplification of reference gene primers provided the estimated nucleated cell counts. The protocol was immunoSEQ multiplex PCR, while the TCRdb copy is restricted to in-frame clones and leaves out a portion. V and J calls and clone size are those listed in that table; D and trimming were worked out from the DNA. The sample consists of more than 95,000 clones, approximately 87% of them appearing once. The sequence came from a human donor in a cohort sampled during active or convalescent COVID-19. Source material: peripheral blood.

The CDR3 protein is CASSIDNLSWLFF. The DNA for the CDR3 is TGTGCCAGTAGTATAGACAACCTTTCTTGGCTTTTCTTT. The chain couples TRBV19 to TRBJ1-1; D is undetermined. V dropped 0 bases and J dropped 13 bases, with 15 bases sitting between them. The germline V gene encodes CDR1 LNHDA and CDR2 SQIVND (reference sequence). This CDR3 has 13 residues. The full variable domain, in which reference TRBV19 and TRBJ1-1 provide the parts outside the CDR3, is DGGITQSPKYLFRKEGQNVTLSCEQNLNHDAMYWYRQDPGQGLRLIYYSQIVNDFQKGDIAEGYSVSREKKESFPLTVTSAQKNPTAFYLCASSIDNLSWLFFGQGTRLTVV.